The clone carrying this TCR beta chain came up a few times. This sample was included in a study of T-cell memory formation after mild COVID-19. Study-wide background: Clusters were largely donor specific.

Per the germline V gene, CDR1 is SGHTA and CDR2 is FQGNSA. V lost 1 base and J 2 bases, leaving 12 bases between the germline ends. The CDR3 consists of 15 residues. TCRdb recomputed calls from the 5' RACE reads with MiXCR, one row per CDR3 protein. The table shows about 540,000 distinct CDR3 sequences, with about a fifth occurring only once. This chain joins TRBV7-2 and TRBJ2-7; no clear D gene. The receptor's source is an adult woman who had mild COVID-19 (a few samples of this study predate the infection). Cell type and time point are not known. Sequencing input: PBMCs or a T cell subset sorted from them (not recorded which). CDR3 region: CASSLGVGPTYEQYF. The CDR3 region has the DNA TGTGCCAGCAGCTTAGGGGTAGGGCCCACCTACGAGCAGTACTTC.